The rows below give T cell receptor beta chains drawn from one sample of a study of identical twins. TCRdb re-derived calls from the 5' RACE reads in MiXCR, one entry per CDR3 protein. The table includes about 100,000 distinct CDR3 sequences, 4.5% to 6.5% detected once. The specimen was memory T cells sorted from blood. These receptors all stem from a woman aged 45 to 65 in good health. CDR3s include the opening cysteine and the closing phenylalanine or tryptophan. A D gene is named only where the DNA matches it firmly. Size tells how often a clone was seen (once, few, many) or the class of an expanded clone, and some rows leave it out.

TRBV5-1	many	TRBJ2-1	TRBD2	TGCGCCAGCAGCTTGGTGGGCGGGAGCTCCTACAATGAGCAGTTCTTC	CASSLVGGSSYNEQFF
TRBV20-1	-	TRBJ2-3	-	TGCAGTGCGCCGACTGAAGATACGCAGTATTTT	CSAPTEDTQYF
TRBV2	few	TRBJ2-4	TRBD1	TGTGCCAGCACCTTGACAGGGCAAAACATTCAGTACTTC	CASTLTGQNIQYF
TRBV6-6	-	TRBJ2-1	-	TGTGCCAGCAGCCTCCTGAGCGCGCGTAGCTCCTACAATGAGCAGTTCTTC	CASSLLSARSSYNEQFF
TRBV6-5	many	TRBJ2-3	-	TGTGCCAGCAGCCTCCTGACTAGGCGATCGAAACGTCATACGCAGTATTTT	CASSLLTRRSKRHTQYF
TRBV2	many	TRBJ2-1	TRBD2	TGTGCCAGCAGCAATGTAGGACTAGCGGGAGCAGGAGAGCAGTTCTTC	CASSNVGLAGAGEQFF
TRBV29-1	many	TRBJ2-1	-	TGCAGCGATCTAGGGGATAGGGGAGAGCAGTTCTTC	CSDLGDRGEQFF
TRBV3-1	many	TRBJ2-7	-	TGTGCCGGCAGCCGCGGTACGCAGTACGAGCAGTACTTC	CAGSRGTQYEQYF
TRBV4-1	many	TRBJ2-3	-	TGCGCCAGCAAGAGAGGGCCGTCCACAGATACGCAGTATTTT	CASKRGPSTDTQYF
TRBV5-1	many	TRBJ2-1	TRBD2	TGCGCCAGCAGCAATTCAATAGCGGGAGTGGGGTACAATGAGCAGTTCTTC	CASSNSIAGVGYNEQFF
TRBV29-1	many	TRBJ2-3	-	TGCAGCGTCCCAGTGGGGACGGCGGGTCCAGATACGCAGTATTTT	CSVPVGTAGPDTQYF
TRBV6-6	many	TRBJ1-6	-	TGTGCCAGCAGCAACCCGGGCAATAATTCACCCCTCCACTTT	CASSNPGNNSPLHF
TRBV7-9	many	TRBJ2-5	-	TGTGCCAGCAGCTTAGGGGGGTTGGGAGAGACCCAGTACTTC	CASSLGGLGETQYF
TRBV7-9	-	TRBJ2-1	TRBD2	TGTGCCAGCAGCTACCCGGTGAGATCGACTAGCGGGAGGAATGAGCAGTTCTTC	CASSYPVRSTSGRNEQFF
TRBV5-1	many	TRBJ2-1	-	TGCGCCAGCAGCCTTGTCGGGGTTAGAGCAGAGCAGTTCTTC	CASSLVGVRAEQFF
TRBV6-1	many	TRBJ1-4	TRBD1	TGTGCCAGCACCGGGACAGGGGGATTCGTTGGTGAAAAACTGTTTTTT	CASTGTGGFVGEKLFF
TRBV27	few	TRBJ1-5	-	TGTGCCAGCAGTCACCAGGGTGGCAATCAGCCCCAGCATTTT	CASSHQGGNQPQHF
TRBV3-1	many	TRBJ2-5	TRBD2	TGTGCCAGCAGCCGACTAGCGGCCCAAGAGACCCAGTACTTC	CASSRLAAQETQYF
TRBV5-6	many	TRBJ2-5	-	TGTGCCAGCAGCCGACGGATTCAAGAGACCCAGTACTTC	CASSRRIQETQYF
TRBV2	-	TRBJ2-5	-	TGTGCCACCACGACAGAGTACCAAGAGACCCAGTACTTC	CATTTEYQETQYF
TRBV19	few	TRBJ2-3	-	TGTGCCAGTAGTATAGTGGGTCAAGATACGCAGTATTTT	CASSIVGQDTQYF
TRBV2	-	TRBJ1-4	-	TGTGCCAGCAGTGAAAGTTTCCTGTTTTTT	CASSESFLFF
TRBV12-3/TRBV12-4	few	TRBJ2-2	-	TGTGCCAGCAGCTCAAATGCGAACACCGGGGAGCTGTTTTTT	CASSSNANTGELFF
TRBV7-8	many	TRBJ2-3	-	TGTGCCAGCAGCCCGAGGACCCTAGATACGCAGTATTTT	CASSPRTLDTQYF
TRBV2	many	TRBJ2-2	-	TGTGCCAGCAGGAGGGGAGCCGGGGAGCTGTTTTTT	CASRRGAGELFF